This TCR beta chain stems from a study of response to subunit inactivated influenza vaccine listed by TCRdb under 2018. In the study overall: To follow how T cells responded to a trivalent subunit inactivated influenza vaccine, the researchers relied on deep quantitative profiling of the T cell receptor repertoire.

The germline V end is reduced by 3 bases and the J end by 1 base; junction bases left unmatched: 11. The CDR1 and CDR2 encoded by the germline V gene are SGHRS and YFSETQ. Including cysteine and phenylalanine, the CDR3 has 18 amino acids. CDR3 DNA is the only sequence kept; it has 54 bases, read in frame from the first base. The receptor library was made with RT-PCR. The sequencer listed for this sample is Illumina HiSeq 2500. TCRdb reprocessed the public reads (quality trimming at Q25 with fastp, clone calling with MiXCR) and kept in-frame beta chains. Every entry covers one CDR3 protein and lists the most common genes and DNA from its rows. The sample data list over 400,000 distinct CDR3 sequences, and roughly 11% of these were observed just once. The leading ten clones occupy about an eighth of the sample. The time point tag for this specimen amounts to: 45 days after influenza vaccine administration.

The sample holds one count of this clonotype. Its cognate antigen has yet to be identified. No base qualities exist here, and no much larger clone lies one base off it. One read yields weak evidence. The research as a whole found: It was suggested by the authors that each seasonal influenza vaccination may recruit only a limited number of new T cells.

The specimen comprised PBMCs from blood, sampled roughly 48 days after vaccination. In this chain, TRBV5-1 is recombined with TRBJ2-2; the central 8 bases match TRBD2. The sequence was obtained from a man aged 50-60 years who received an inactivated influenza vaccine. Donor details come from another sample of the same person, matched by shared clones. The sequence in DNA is TGCGCCAGCAGCTGGACCCCCCCAACTAGCGGGAACACCGGGGAGCTGTTTTTT. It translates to CASSWTPPTSGNTGELFF.